These T cell receptor beta chains were read from a single sample in a study of shared clonotypes between healthy human individuals. The repertoire was sequenced with immunoSEQ multiplex PCR; TCRdb's copy has only in-frame clones and lacks some. The sample carries about 490,000 clones, roughly 85% recorded once. Sequencing used PBMCs. The source of these receptors is a woman aged 35 to 49 in good health. Some clones in this sample may be carry-over from other donors' samples. CDR3s include the opening cysteine and the closing phenylalanine or tryptophan. D genes are given only for firm matches. The listing skips clone size in some rows; elsewhere it reads once, few, many or a size class.

v_call: TRBV7-7
clone_size: once
j_call: TRBJ2-5
d_call: NA
cdr3_aa: CASSLGGKETQYF
cdr3_nt: TGTGCCAGCAGCTTGGGGGGAAAAGAGACCCAGTACTTC

v_call: TRBV7-9
clone_size: few
j_call: TRBJ1-2
d_call: NA
cdr3_aa: CASSQEGYGYTF
cdr3_nt: TGTGCCAGCAGCCAGGAAGGGTATGGCTACACCTTC

v_call: TRBV10-3
clone_size: few
j_call: TRBJ2-3
d_call: NA
cdr3_aa: CAISQGGPSQDTQYF
cdr3_nt: TGTGCCATCAGTCAGGGCGGCCCTTCCCAAGATACGCAGTATTTT

v_call: TRBV5-6
clone_size: many
j_call: TRBJ2-5
d_call: NA
cdr3_aa: CASSPGLAQPQETQYF
cdr3_nt: TGTGCCAGCAGCCCGGGCCTAGCTCAGCCCCAAGAGACCCAGTACTTC

v_call: TRBV25-1
clone_size: many
j_call: TRBJ2-5
d_call: TRBD2
cdr3_aa: CASSRSRLALIGETQYF
cdr3_nt: TGTGCCAGCAGTAGGTCCCGACTAGCCCTCATAGGGGAGACCCAGTACTTC

v_call: TRBV28
clone_size: NA
j_call: TRBJ2-1
d_call: TRBD2
cdr3_aa: CASSFPRTSGSYKNEQFF
cdr3_nt: TGTGCCAGCAGTTTTCCCCGGACTAGCGGGAGCTATAAGAATGAGCAGTTCTTC

v_call: TRBV5-1
clone_size: NA
j_call: TRBJ2-7
d_call: TRBD1
cdr3_aa: CASSTDRGPYEQYF
cdr3_nt: TGCGCCAGCAGCACCGACAGGGGACCCTACGAGCAGTACTTC

v_call: TRBV4-3
clone_size: NA
j_call: TRBJ1-1
d_call: NA
cdr3_aa: CASSQDFRTEAFF
cdr3_nt: TGCGCCAGCAGCCAAGATTTCCGGACTGAAGCTTTCTTT

v_call: TRBV6-6
clone_size: NA
j_call: TRBJ1-5
d_call: NA
cdr3_aa: CASNRGNSNQPQHF
cdr3_nt: TGTGCCAGCAACCGGGGCAATAGCAATCAGCCCCAGCATTTT

v_call: TRBV19
clone_size: NA
j_call: TRBJ2-1
d_call: TRBD2
cdr3_aa: CASSIDYIAGEKFF
cdr3_nt: TGTGCCAGTAGTATAGATTACATAGCGGGAGAAAAGTTCTTC

v_call: TRBV14
clone_size: NA
j_call: TRBJ1-4
d_call: TRBD1
cdr3_aa: CASSRTRTGGGDEKLFF
cdr3_nt: TGTGCCAGCAGCCGAACAAGAACAGGGGGCGGGGATGAAAAACTGTTTTTT

v_call: TRBV28
clone_size: NA
j_call: TRBJ1-5
d_call: NA
cdr3_aa: CASSLEQGRNQPQHF
cdr3_nt: TGTGCCAGCAGTTTAGAACAGGGACGAAATCAGCCCCAGCATTTT

v_call: TRBV19
clone_size: NA
j_call: TRBJ2-7
d_call: TRBD1
cdr3_aa: CASSTRQGTGTISKYF
cdr3_nt: TGTGCCAGTAGTACCCGACAGGGTACTGGTACGATTTCGAAGTACTTC

v_call: TRBV28
clone_size: NA
j_call: TRBJ2-7
d_call: NA
cdr3_aa: CASSFQGRYEQYF
cdr3_nt: TGTGCCAGCAGTTTTCAGGGGAGGTACGAGCAGTACTTC

v_call: TRBV9
clone_size: NA
j_call: TRBJ2-4
d_call: NA
cdr3_aa: CASSVGNEGSGAKNIQYF
cdr3_nt: TGTGCCAGCAGCGTAGGTAACGAGGGCTCGGGAGCCAAAAACATTCAGTACTTC

v_call: TRBV29-1
clone_size: NA
j_call: TRBJ2-1
d_call: TRBD2
cdr3_aa: CSVELAGVFYNEQFF
cdr3_nt: TGCAGCGTTGAACTAGCGGGAGTTTTCTACAATGAGCAGTTCTTC

v_call: TRBV7-8
clone_size: NA
j_call: TRBJ2-7
d_call: NA
cdr3_aa: CASSLGREQYF
cdr3_nt: TGTGCCAGCAGCTTAGGGAGGGAGCAGTACTTC

v_call: TRBV10-3
clone_size: NA
j_call: TRBJ1-4
d_call: NA
cdr3_aa: CAISVEKLFF
cdr3_nt: TGTGCCATCAGTGTTGAAAAACTGTTTTTT

v_call: TRBV28
clone_size: NA
j_call: TRBJ2-2
d_call: NA
cdr3_aa: CASSLAADSNTGELFF
cdr3_nt: TGTGCCAGCAGTTTAGCGGCAGACTCCAACACCGGGGAGCTGTTTTTT

v_call: TRBV5-1
clone_size: few
j_call: TRBJ1-5
d_call: NA
cdr3_aa: CASSLGGNSNQPQHF
cdr3_nt: TGCGCCAGCAGCCTCGGGGGAAATAGCAATCAGCCCCAGCATTTT

v_call: TRBV27
clone_size: NA
j_call: TRBJ2-5
d_call: NA
cdr3_aa: CASSRAGASVETQYF
cdr3_nt: TGTGCCAGCAGTAGGGCAGGGGCTTCCGTGGAGACCCAGTACTTC

v_call: TRBV18
clone_size: NA
j_call: TRBJ2-5
d_call: NA
cdr3_aa: CASSPSRDGETQYF
cdr3_nt: TGTGCCAGCTCACCATCCAGGGACGGGGAGACCCAGTACTTC

v_call: TRBV18
clone_size: NA
j_call: TRBJ2-3
d_call: NA
cdr3_aa: CASSPQQTGTSNTDTQYF
cdr3_nt: TGTGCCAGCTCACCCCAACAGACCGGGACATCGAACACAGATACGCAGTATTTT

v_call: TRBV5-1
clone_size: NA
j_call: TRBJ2-1
d_call: TRBD2
cdr3_aa: CASSIAGANEQFF
cdr3_nt: TGCGCCAGCAGCATAGCGGGAGCCAATGAGCAGTTCTTC

v_call: TRBV18
clone_size: NA
j_call: TRBJ1-1
d_call: NA
cdr3_aa: CASSPMNTEAFF
cdr3_nt: TGTGCCAGCTCACCCATGAACACTGAAGCTTTCTTT

v_call: TRBV7-9
clone_size: NA
j_call: TRBJ2-3
d_call: TRBD2
cdr3_aa: CASSLKREGLDTQYF
cdr3_nt: TGTGCCAGCAGCTTAAAGCGGGAGGGCCTAGATACGCAGTATTTT

v_call: TRBV7-9
clone_size: few
j_call: TRBJ2-1
d_call: NA
cdr3_aa: CASSSLGTVSYNEQFF
cdr3_nt: TGTGCCAGCAGCTCCCTTGGGACCGTTTCATACAATGAGCAGTTCTTC

v_call: TRBV7-2
clone_size: few
j_call: TRBJ1-1
d_call: NA
cdr3_aa: CASSLGWGDTEAFF
cdr3_nt: TGTGCCAGCAGCTTAGGCTGGGGAGACACTGAAGCTTTCTTT

v_call: TRBV7-2
clone_size: NA
j_call: TRBJ1-5
d_call: TRBD1
cdr3_aa: CASSSDRLNQPQHF
cdr3_nt: TGTGCCAGCAGCTCGGACAGGCTCAATCAGCCCCAGCATTTT

v_call: TRBV27
clone_size: NA
j_call: TRBJ2-3
d_call: NA
cdr3_aa: CASSLSDLATDTQYF
cdr3_nt: TGTGCCAGCAGTTTATCGGACCTGGCGACGGATACGCAGTATTTT

v_call: TRBV7-8
clone_size: few
j_call: TRBJ2-2
d_call: TRBD2
cdr3_aa: CASKGASGRTGELFF
cdr3_nt: TGTGCCAGCAAGGGGGCTAGCGGGAGAACCGGGGAGCTGTTTTTT

v_call: TRBV4-1
clone_size: NA
j_call: TRBJ2-7
d_call: TRBD2
cdr3_aa: CASSHHTLGGVYEQYF
cdr3_nt: TGCGCCAGCAGCCATCATACTCTTGGGGGGGTCTACGAGCAGTACTTC

v_call: TRBV5-6
clone_size: NA
j_call: TRBJ2-3
d_call: TRBD1
cdr3_aa: CASSPTGGLGDTQYF
cdr3_nt: TGTGCCAGCAGCCCGACAGGGGGCCTCGGAGATACGCAGTATTTT

v_call: TRBV6-6
clone_size: NA
j_call: TRBJ2-1
d_call: NA
cdr3_aa: CASSYLSGSNEQFF
cdr3_nt: TGTGCCAGCAGTTACTTATCCGGGAGTAATGAGCAGTTCTTC

v_call: TRBV28
clone_size: once
j_call: TRBJ2-6
d_call: NA
cdr3_aa: CASSTGSGANVLTF
cdr3_nt: TGTGCCAGCAGTACAGGGTCTGGGGCCAACGTCCTGACTTTC

v_call: TRBV5-1
clone_size: many
j_call: TRBJ2-7
d_call: NA
cdr3_aa: CASSLGSSGSYEQYF
cdr3_nt: TGCGCCAGCAGCTTGGGCTCCTCCGGGTCCTACGAGCAGTACTTC

v_call: TRBV27
clone_size: once
j_call: TRBJ2-1
d_call: TRBD2
cdr3_aa: CASSLATSGINEQFF
cdr3_nt: TGTGCCAGCAGTTTAGCGACTAGCGGGATAAATGAGCAGTTCTTC

v_call: TRBV19
clone_size: NA
j_call: TRBJ2-2
d_call: TRBD2
cdr3_aa: CASSPNTGTSGSLRAGELFF
cdr3_nt: TGTGCCAGTAGTCCCAATACCGGGACTAGCGGGAGTTTAAGGGCCGGGGAGCTGTTTTTT

v_call: TRBV10-2
clone_size: NA
j_call: TRBJ2-2
d_call: TRBD2
cdr3_aa: CASRASGNTGELFF
cdr3_nt: TGCGCCAGCAGAGCTAGCGGCAACACCGGGGAGCTGTTTTTT

v_call: TRBV20-1
clone_size: NA
j_call: TRBJ2-1
d_call: NA
cdr3_aa: CSASRDNEQFF
cdr3_nt: TGCAGTGCTAGCCGGGACAATGAGCAGTTCTTC